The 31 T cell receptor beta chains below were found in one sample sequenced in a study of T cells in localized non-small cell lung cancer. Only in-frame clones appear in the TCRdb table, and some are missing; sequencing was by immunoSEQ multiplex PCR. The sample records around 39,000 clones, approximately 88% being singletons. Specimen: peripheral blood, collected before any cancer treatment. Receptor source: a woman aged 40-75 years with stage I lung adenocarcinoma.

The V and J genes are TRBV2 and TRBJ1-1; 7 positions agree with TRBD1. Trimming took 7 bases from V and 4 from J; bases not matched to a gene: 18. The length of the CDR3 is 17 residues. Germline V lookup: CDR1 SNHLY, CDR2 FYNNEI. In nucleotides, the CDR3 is TGTGCCAGCAATTCACAGGGGCCTGCTTGGGGGGGCACTGAAGCTTTCTTT. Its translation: CASNSQGPAWGGTEAFF.

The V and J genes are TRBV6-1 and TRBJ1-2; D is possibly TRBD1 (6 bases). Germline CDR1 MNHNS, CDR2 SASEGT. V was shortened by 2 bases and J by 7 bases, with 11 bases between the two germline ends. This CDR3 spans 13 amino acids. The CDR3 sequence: CASSEWTVGGYTF. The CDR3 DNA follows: TGTGCCAGCAGTGAATGGACAGTTGGTGGCTACACCTTC.

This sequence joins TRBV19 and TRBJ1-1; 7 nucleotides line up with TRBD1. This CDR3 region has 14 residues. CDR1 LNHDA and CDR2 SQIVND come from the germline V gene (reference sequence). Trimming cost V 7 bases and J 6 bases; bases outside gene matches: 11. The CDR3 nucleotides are TGTGCCAGTAACAGGGGACCTCCGTCTTCTGAAGCTTTCTTT. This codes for CASNRGPPSSEAFF. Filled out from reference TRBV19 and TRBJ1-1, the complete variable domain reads DGGITQSPKYLFRKEGQNVTLSCEQNLNHDAMYWYRQDPGQGLRLIYYSQIVNDFQKGDIAEGYSVSREKKESFPLTVTSAQKNPTAFYLCASNRGPPSSEAFFGQGTRLTVV.

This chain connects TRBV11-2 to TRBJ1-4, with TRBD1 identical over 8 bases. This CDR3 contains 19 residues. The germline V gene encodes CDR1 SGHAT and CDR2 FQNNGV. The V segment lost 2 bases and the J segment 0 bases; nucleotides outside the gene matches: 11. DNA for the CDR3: TGTGCCAGCAGCTTAAGGACAGGGCCTGAGAGGACAACTAATGAAAAACTGTTTTTT. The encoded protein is CASSLRTGPERTTNEKLFF.

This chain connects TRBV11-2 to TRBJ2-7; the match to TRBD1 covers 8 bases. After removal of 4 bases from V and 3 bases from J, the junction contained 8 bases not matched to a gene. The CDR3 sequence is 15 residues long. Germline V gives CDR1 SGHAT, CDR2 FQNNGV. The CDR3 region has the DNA TGTGCCAGCAGCTCGAAGACAGGGGTGAACTACGAGCAGTACTTC. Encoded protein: CASSSKTGVNYEQYF.

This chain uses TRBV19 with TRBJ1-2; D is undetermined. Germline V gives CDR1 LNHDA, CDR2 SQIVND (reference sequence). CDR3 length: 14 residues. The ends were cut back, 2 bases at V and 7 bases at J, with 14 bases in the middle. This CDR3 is CASSISLGMSGYTF. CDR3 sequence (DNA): TGTGCCAGTAGTATAAGTCTGGGGATGAGTGGCTACACCTTC. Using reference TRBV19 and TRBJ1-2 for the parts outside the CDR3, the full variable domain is DGGITQSPKYLFRKEGQNVTLSCEQNLNHDAMYWYRQDPGQGLRLIYYSQIVNDFQKGDIAEGYSVSREKKESFPLTVTSAQKNPTAFYLCASSISLGMSGYTFGSGTRLTVV.

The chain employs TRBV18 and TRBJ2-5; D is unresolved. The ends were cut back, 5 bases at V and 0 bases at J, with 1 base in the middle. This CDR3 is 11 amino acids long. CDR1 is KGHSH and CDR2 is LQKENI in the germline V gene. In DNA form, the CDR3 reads TGTGCCAGCTCATACCAAGAGACCCAGTACTTC. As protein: CASSYQETQYF.

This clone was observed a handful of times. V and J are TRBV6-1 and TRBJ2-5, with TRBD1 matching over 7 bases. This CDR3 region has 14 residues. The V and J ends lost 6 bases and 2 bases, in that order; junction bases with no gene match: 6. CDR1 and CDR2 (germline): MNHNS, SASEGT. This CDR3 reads CASSWNRGQETQYF. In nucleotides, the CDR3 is TGTGCCAGCAGCTGGAACAGGGGTCAAGAGACCCAGTACTTC.

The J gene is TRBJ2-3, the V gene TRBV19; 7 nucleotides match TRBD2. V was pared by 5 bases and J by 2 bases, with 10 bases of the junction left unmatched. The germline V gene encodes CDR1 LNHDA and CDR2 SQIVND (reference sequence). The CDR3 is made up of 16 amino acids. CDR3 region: CASSPRGAGFTDTQYF. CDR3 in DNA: TGTGCCAGTAGTCCCCGGGGAGCGGGATTCACAGATACGCAGTATTTT.

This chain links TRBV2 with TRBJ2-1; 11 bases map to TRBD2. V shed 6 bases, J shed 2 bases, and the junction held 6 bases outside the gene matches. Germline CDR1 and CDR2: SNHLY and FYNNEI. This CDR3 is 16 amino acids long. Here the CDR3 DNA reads TGTGCCAGCAGCGGGAGTAGCGGGAGGGCCTACAATGAGCAGTTCTTC. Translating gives CASSGSSGRAYNEQFF.

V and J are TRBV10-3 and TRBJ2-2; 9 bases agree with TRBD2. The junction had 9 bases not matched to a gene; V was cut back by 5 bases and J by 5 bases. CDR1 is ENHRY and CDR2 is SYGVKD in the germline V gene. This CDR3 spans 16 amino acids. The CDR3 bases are TGTGCCATCAGTAGAGTGGCTAGCGGGGTTACCGGGGAGCTGTTTTTT. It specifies CAISRVASGVTGELFF.

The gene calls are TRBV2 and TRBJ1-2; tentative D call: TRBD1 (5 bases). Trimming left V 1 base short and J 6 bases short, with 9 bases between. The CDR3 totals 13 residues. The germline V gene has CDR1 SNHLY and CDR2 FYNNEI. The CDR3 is CASSEGRAHGYTF. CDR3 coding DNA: TGTGCCAGCAGTGAAGGCAGGGCTCATGGCTACACCTTC.

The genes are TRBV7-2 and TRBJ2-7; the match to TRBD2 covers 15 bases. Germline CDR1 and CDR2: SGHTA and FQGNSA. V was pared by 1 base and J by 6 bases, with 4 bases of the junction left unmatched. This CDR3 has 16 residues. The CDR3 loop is CASSLVPGLAGGEQYF. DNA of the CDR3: TGTGCCAGCAGCTTAGTCCCGGGACTAGCGGGAGGCGAGCAGTACTTC.

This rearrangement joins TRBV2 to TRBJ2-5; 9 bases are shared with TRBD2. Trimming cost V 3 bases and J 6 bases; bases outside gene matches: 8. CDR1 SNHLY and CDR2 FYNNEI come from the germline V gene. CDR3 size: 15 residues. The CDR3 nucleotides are TGTGCCAGCAGTGAGGAGGCGGGAGGGCCCCAGACCCAGTACTTC. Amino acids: CASSEEAGGPQTQYF.

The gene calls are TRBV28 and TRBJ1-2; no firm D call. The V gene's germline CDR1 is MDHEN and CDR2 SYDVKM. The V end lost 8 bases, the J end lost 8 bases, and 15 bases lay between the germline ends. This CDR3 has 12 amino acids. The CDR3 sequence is CASVGGPLGYTF. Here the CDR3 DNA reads TGTGCCAGCGTCGGAGGGCCCTTGGGCTACACCTTC.

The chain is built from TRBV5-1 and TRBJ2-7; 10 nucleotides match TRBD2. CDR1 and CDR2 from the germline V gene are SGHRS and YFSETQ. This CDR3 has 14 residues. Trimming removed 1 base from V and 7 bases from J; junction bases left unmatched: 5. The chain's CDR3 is CASSLLAGEGEQYF. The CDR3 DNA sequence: TGCGCCAGCAGCTTGCTAGCGGGAGAGGGTGAGCAGTACTTC.

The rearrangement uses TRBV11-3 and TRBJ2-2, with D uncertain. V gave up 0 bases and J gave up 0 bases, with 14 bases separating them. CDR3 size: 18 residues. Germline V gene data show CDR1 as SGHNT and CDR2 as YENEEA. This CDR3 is CASSLDQSGSANTGELFF. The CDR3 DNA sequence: TGTGCCAGCAGCTTAGATCAATCAGGTTCCGCGAACACCGGGGAGCTGTTTTTT.

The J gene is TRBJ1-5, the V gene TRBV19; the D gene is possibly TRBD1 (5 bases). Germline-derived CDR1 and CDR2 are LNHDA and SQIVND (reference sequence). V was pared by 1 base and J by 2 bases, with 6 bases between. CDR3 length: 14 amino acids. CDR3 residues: CASSIARGNQPQHF. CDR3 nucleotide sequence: TGTGCCAGTAGTATAGCCAGGGGCAATCAGCCCCAGCATTTT. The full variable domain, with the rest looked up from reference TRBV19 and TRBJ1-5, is DGGITQSPKYLFRKEGQNVTLSCEQNLNHDAMYWYRQDPGQGLRLIYYSQIVNDFQKGDIAEGYSVSREKKESFPLTVTSAQKNPTAFYLCASSIARGNQPQHFGDGTRLSIL.

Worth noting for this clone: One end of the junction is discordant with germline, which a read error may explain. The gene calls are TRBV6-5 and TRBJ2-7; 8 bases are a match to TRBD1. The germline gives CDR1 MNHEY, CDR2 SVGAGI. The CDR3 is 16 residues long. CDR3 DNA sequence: TGTGCCAGCAGGTACTCCGGGACAGGACCAAACTACGAGCAGTACTTC. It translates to CASRYSGTGPNYEQYF.

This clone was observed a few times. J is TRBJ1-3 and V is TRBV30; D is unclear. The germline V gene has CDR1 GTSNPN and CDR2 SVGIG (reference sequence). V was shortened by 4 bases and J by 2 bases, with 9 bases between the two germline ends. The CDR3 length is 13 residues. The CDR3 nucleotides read TGTGCCTGGACAGGCATGACTGGAAACACCATATATTTT. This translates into CAWTGMTGNTIYF.

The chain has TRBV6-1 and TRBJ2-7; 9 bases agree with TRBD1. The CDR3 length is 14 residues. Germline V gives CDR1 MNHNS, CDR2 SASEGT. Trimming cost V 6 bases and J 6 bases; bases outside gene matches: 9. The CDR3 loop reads CASSVDRGGGEQYF. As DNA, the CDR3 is TGTGCCAGCAGCGTGGACAGGGGCGGAGGCGAGCAGTACTTC.

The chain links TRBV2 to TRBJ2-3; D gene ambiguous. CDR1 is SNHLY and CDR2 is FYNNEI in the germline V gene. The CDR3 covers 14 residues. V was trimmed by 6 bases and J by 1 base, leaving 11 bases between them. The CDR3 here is CASSVVGGTDTQYF. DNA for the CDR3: TGTGCCAGCAGCGTAGTGGGCGGCACAGATACGCAGTATTTT.

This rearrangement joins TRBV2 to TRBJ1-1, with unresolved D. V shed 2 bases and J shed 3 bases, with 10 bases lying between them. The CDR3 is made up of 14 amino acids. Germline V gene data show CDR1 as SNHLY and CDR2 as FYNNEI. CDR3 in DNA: TGTGCCAGCAGTGAATTAGGGAGGGACACTGAAGCTTTCTTT. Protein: CASSELGRDTEAFF.

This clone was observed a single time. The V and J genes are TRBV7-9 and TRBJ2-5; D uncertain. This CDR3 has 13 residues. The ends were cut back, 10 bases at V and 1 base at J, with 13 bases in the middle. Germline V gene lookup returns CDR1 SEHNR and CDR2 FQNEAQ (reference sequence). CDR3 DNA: TGTGCCACGCGACTTACGGGCCAAGAGACCCAGTACTTC. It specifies CATRLTGQETQYF.

CDR3 amino acids: CASSPSYGTSGSETQYF. The DNA for the CDR3 is TGTGCCAGCAGCCCCTCTTATGGTACTAGCGGGAGTGAGACCCAGTACTTC. V is TRBV11-3 and J is TRBJ2-5; 11 bases align to TRBD2. The CDR3 extends over 17 amino acids. Unmatched junction bases numbered 13, after V lost 5 bases and J lost 5 bases. CDR1 is SGHNT and CDR2 is YENEEA in the germline V gene. The whole variable domain, filled in from reference TRBV11-3 and TRBJ2-5, reads EAGVVQSPRYKIIEKKQPVAFWCNPISGHNTLYWYLQNLGQGPELLIRYENEEAVDDSQLPKDRFSAERLKGVDSTLKIQPAELGDSAVYLCASSPSYGTSGSETQYFGPGTRLLVL.

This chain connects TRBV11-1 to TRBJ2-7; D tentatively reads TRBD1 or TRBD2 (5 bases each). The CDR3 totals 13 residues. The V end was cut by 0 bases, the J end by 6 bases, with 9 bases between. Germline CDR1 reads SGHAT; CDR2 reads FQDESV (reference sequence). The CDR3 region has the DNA TGTGCCAGCAGCTTAGCCGGGGCTGGCGAGCAGTACTTC. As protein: CASSLAGAGEQYF.

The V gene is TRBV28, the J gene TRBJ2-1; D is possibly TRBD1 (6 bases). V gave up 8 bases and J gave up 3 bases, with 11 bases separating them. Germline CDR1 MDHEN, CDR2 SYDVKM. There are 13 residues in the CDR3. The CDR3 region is CASLAGVYNEQFF. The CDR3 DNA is TGTGCCAGCCTGGCAGGGGTCTACAATGAGCAGTTCTTC. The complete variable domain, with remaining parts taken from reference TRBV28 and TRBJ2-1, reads DVKVTQSSRYLVKRTGEKVFLECVQDMDHENMFWYRQDPGLGLRLIYFSYDVKMKEKGDIPEGYSVSREKKERFSLILESASTNQTSMYLCASLAGVYNEQFFGPGTRLTVL.

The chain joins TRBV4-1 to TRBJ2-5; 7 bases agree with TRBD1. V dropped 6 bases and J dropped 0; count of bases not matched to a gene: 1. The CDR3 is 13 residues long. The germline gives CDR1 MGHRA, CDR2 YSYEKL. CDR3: CASRGQNQETQYF. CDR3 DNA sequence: TGCGCCAGCAGGGGACAGAACCAAGAGACCCAGTACTTC.

As DNA, the CDR3 is TGTGCCAGCAGTTTTGTTCTGTTCCGTCCCAAGGAGGTTACGCAGTATTTT. The encoded protein is CASSFVLFRPKEVTQYF. This chain links TRBV28 with TRBJ2-3; maybe TRBD2 (5 bases). Germline CDR1 reads MDHEN; CDR2 reads SYDVKM. This CDR3 contains 17 residues. V was trimmed by 3 bases and J by 8 bases, leaving 24 bases between them.

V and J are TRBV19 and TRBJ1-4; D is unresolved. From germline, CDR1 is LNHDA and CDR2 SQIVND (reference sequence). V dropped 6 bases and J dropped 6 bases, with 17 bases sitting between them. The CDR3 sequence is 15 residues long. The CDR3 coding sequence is TGTGCCAGTAGCGCCGTTGTAGGCGTCTATGAAAAACTGTTTTTT. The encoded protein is CASSAVVGVYEKLFF.

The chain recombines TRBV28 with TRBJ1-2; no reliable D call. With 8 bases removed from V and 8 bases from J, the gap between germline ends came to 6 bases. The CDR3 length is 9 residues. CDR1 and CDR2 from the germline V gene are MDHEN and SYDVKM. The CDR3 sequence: CASPDGYTF. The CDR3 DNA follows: TGTGCCAGCCCGGACGGCTACACCTTC.